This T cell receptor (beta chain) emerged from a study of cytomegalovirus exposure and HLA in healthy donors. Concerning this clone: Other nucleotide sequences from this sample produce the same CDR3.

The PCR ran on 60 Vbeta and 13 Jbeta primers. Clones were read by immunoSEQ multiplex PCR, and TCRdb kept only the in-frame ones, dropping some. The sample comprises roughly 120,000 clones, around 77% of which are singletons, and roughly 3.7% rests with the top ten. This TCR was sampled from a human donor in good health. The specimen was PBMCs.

As DNA, the CDR3 is TGTGCCAGCAGCTTGGCGGGAATTTACGAGCAGTACTTC. Protein product: CASSLAGIYEQYF. The J gene is TRBJ2-7, the V gene TRBV5-4; TRBD2 is a possible D gene (5 bases). Germline CDR1 is SGHNT and CDR2 is YYREEE (reference sequence). Trimming removed 0 bases from V and 4 bases from J, with 8 bases in between. This CDR3 has 13 residues.